This TCR beta chain emerged from a study of T cell responses to AZD1222 COVID-19 vaccine. The study, taken as a whole, reports: Donors, mostly white British, included more females; clonal diversity was possibly underestimated.

Sequenced by immunoSEQ multiplex PCR; TCRdb stores in-frame clones only, minus some. The top ten hold approximately 3.7% of the sample, which has about 95,000 clones, around nine tenths seen once. Trimming took 3 bases from V and 1 from J, leaving 15 bases between them. The CDR3 loop spans 16 amino acids. Germline values: CDR1 MGHRA, CDR2 YSYEKL. With respect to this clone: Antigen: not known.

The origin of this receptor is an adult in good health. The sequences come from peripheral blood, collected on day 0 of AZD1222 vaccination. The chain joins TRBV4-1 to TRBJ1-1, with D maybe TRBD1 (5 bases). The CDR3, as DNA: TGCGCCAGCAGCCAGGGGTCTTTTAGGGGGAACACTGAAGCTTTCTTT. It codes for CASSQGSFRGNTEAFF.